This TCR beta chain was profiled in a study of T cells after posttransplantation cyclophosphamide. Study-level findings and limits: Recipient CMV seropositivity and CMV reactivation strongly tracked TRB clonality. Donor CD8+ memory clones often dominated recipient blood repertoires at later times.

The protocol was immunoSEQ multiplex PCR, while the TCRdb copy is restricted to in-frame clones and leaves out a portion. The sample consists of approximately 32,000 clones, roughly 90% of them appearing once. CDR1 and CDR2 from the germline V gene are MNHEY and SMNVEV (reference sequence). The CDR3 runs to 13 residues. Trimming took off 5 bases at V and 14 bases at J, with 16 bases between the two ends. This clone was seen more than once but under ten times. Its specificity is unknown. The gene calls are TRBV27 and TRBJ1-6; D is possibly TRBD1 (6 bases). The source of this sequence is a woman aged 40 to 49 with a blood cancer, CMV-positive, and with a related stem cell donor. The source material was PBMCs. In DNA, the CDR3 is TGTGCCAGCAGTCCCGGGACAAGGTCTACCCTCCACTTT. This gives the protein CASSPGTRSTLHF.